This T cell receptor beta chain was documented in a study of T cell responses to AZD1222 COVID-19 vaccine. Overall study context: Pooling of second doses given at about 4 or about 12 weeks was done. Findings and limits, study-wide: Donors were chiefly white British, with a greater number of females, and clonal diversity was perhaps underestimated. The study reported that nearly half of spike-specific TCRs target unmutated variant regions. Spike was spanned by vaccine-associated CD4 TCRs, with dominance at 160-218 and 743-854.

The data were produced by immunoSEQ multiplex PCR, yet TCRdb's version contains in-frame clones alone and is incomplete. The table shows 130,000 to 150,000 clones, with approximately 90% occurring only once. V lost 9 bases and J lost 1, with 10 bases in between. Germline-derived CDR1 and CDR2 are KGHDR and SFDVKD. The CDR3 contains 13 residues. Turning to this clone: Its antigen is not identified.

This chain joins TRBV24-1 and TRBJ2-3; D unclear. This clonotype was sampled from an adult in good health. Specimen: peripheral blood, collected on day 0 of AZD1222 vaccination. The CDR3: CATGWPGTDTQYF. CDR3 DNA sequence: TGTGCCACCGGATGGCCCGGCACAGATACGCAGTATTTT.